The 17 T cell receptor beta chains below all came from one sample that was sequenced in a study of blood T cell repertoires in COVID-19. Assay: immunoSEQ multiplex PCR; the TCRdb copy retains only in-frame clones and omits some. This sample yields tens of thousands of clones, of which over 70% are seen a single time; approximately 16% belongs to the top ten. Source material: peripheral blood. The receptors originated from a human donor in a cohort sampled during active COVID-19.

V and J are TRBV12-3 or TRBV12-4 and TRBJ2-2; 14 nucleotides agree with TRBD2. The CDR3 loop spans 13 amino acids. The junction had 3 bases not matched to a gene; V was cut back by 11 bases and J by 7 bases. Here the CDR3 reads CAGGLAGGGELFF. The CDR3 DNA follows: TGTGCCGGCGGACTAGCGGGGGGCGGGGAGCTGTTTTTT.

This rearrangement joins TRBV19 to TRBJ2-1; 10 nucleotides match TRBD2. Unmatched junction bases numbered 6, after V lost 3 bases and J lost 7 bases. Germline CDR1 reads LNHDA; CDR2 reads SQIVND (reference sequence). This CDR3 is built from 15 residues. The CDR3 loop is CASSILASGSNEQFF. In DNA form, the CDR3 reads TGTGCCAGTAGTATCTTGGCTAGCGGGAGTAATGAGCAGTTCTTC.

V and J are TRBV7-9 and TRBJ2-5; weak D call: TRBD2 (6 bases). Germline V gene lookup returns CDR1 SEHNR and CDR2 FQNEAQ (reference sequence). V lost 8 bases and J 3 bases, leaving 10 bases between the germline ends. This CDR3 is built from 12 residues. The CDR3 loop reads CASGGSKETQYF. The CDR3 coding sequence is TGTGCCAGCGGAGGGTCCAAAGAGACCCAGTACTTC.

The J gene is TRBJ2-5, the V gene TRBV27, with D perhaps matching TRBD2 (6 bases). This CDR3 has 15 residues. V lost 1 base to trimming and J lost 5 bases, with 14 bases between them. Looked up from germline, CDR1 is MNHEY and CDR2 is SMNVEV (reference sequence). For the CDR3, the DNA is TGTGCCAGCAGTTTATTTAACAGCGGGCGGGAGACCCAGTACTTC. As protein: CASSLFNSGRETQYF.

The chain employs TRBV7-2 and TRBJ2-3, with TRBD2 identical over 10 bases. Germline CDR1 and CDR2: SGHTA and FQGNSA. There are 14 residues in the CDR3. V lost 5 bases to trimming and J lost 5 bases; unmatched junction nucleotides: 4. CDR3 residues: CASSSGGARDTQYF. As DNA, the CDR3 is TGTGCCAGCAGCAGCGGGGGGGCCAGAGATACGCAGTATTTT.

This rearrangement joins TRBV6-2 or TRBV6-3 to TRBJ1-4; D is possibly TRBD1 (6 bases). The germline V gene encodes CDR1 MNHEY and CDR2 SVGEGT. CDR3 size: 15 residues. V shed 5 bases and J shed 6 bases, with 16 bases lying between them. CDR3 DNA sequence: TGTGCCAGCAGTAAAACGACAGGAGGATATGAAAAACTGTTTTTT. Its translation: CASSKTTGGYEKLFF.

The chain employs TRBV30 and TRBJ1-5, with D hard to call. Between the trimmed V and J ends, which lost 2 bases and 7 bases, there was a span of 15 bases. Germline V gene sequence: CDR1 GTSNPN, CDR2 SVGIG (reference sequence). The CDR3 spans 14 residues. CDR3 loop: CAWSTRLSEQPQHF. The CDR3 DNA is TGTGCCTGGAGTACTAGATTATCGGAACAGCCCCAGCATTTT.

The chain employs TRBV6-1 and TRBJ1-5; D might be TRBD1 (5 bases). Germline CDR1 reads MNHNS; CDR2 reads SASEGT. The length of the CDR3 is 16 residues. Trimming left V 2 bases short and J 3 bases short, with 14 bases between. The CDR3 loop reads CASSEQAGKANQPQHF. CDR3 sequence (DNA): TGTGCCAGCAGTGAACAGGCAGGGAAGGCCAATCAGCCCCAGCATTTT.

The chain combines TRBV15 with TRBJ2-1, with TRBD2 as a possible D gene (5 bases). Germline CDR1 and CDR2: LNHNV and YYDKDF (reference sequence). The CDR3 length is 16 residues. The ends were cut back, 0 bases at V and 0 bases at J, with 9 bases in the middle. In DNA form, the CDR3 reads TGTGCCACCAGCAGAGATTTCACTAGCTCCTACAATGAGCAGTTCTTC. Amino acid sequence: CATSRDFTSSYNEQFF.

The chain couples TRBV7-2 to TRBJ2-3, with 8 bases lining up with TRBD1. This CDR3 has 14 residues. Per the germline V gene, CDR1 is SGHTA and CDR2 is FQGNSA. J was trimmed by 4 bases and V by 1 base; bases with no gene match: 1. The CDR3 DNA reads as TGTGCCAGCAGCTTAGGCAGGGGGCCAGATACGCAGTATTTT. This sequence encodes CASSLGRGPDTQYF.

The V gene is TRBV11-2, the J gene TRBJ2-7; D perhaps matches TRBD2 (5 bases). V shed 7 bases and J shed 2 bases, with 9 bases lying between them. Germline CDR1 is SGHAT and CDR2 is FQNNGV. CDR3 length equals 12 residues. In nucleotides, the CDR3 is TGTGCCAGCACCACGAGGGCCTACGAGCAGTACTTC. This translates into CASTTRAYEQYF.

The rearrangement uses TRBV6-5 and TRBJ2-1; 10 bases match TRBD2. The CDR3 totals 13 residues. Germline CDR1 MNHEY, CDR2 SVGAGI. With 7 bases clipped from V and 9 bases from J, the junction kept 6 bases outside the gene matches. The CDR3 is CASTLAGVREQFF. In DNA form, the CDR3 reads TGTGCCAGCACGCTAGCGGGAGTACGTGAGCAGTTCTTC.

The CDR3 region is CASSVLAGNQPQHF. The CDR3 nucleotides are TGTGCCAGCAGTGTATTGGCAGGGAATCAGCCCCAGCATTTT. V and J are TRBV2 and TRBJ1-5; tentatively, D is TRBD1 (5 bases). Germline CDR1 reads SNHLY; CDR2 reads FYNNEI. The CDR3 sequence is 14 residues long. Trimming took off 4 bases at V and 4 bases at J, with 11 bases between the two ends.

The V and J genes are TRBV7-3 and TRBJ2-7; D possibly corresponds to TRBD1 (5 bases). Per germline, CDR1 SGHTA and CDR2 FQGTGA. V was cut by 2 bases and J by 3 bases, with 11 bases left in between. This CDR3 is built from 14 residues. The CDR3 coding sequence is TGTGCCAGCAGCTTAGGGGCGGATTTCTACGAGCAGTACTTC. Its protein product is CASSLGADFYEQYF.

This sequence joins TRBV18 and TRBJ2-2; TRBD2 aligns across 10 bases. Trimming cost V 3 bases and J 4 bases; bases outside gene matches: 8. The V gene's germline CDR1 is KGHSH and CDR2 LQKENI. The CDR3 contains 17 residues. The CDR3 nucleotides are TGTGCCAGCTCACCTAAGACTAGCGGGTCGGTCACCGGGGAGCTGTTTTTT. This translates into CASSPKTSGSVTGELFF.

This clone was detected only a few times. The CDR3 DNA is TGTGCCAGTAGTATCGGTCCGGGTTTGGGCACTGAAGCTTTCTTT. Protein: CASSIGPGLGTEAFF. J is TRBJ1-1 and V is TRBV19; D unresolved. Per germline, CDR1 LNHDA and CDR2 SQIVND (reference sequence). CDR3 size: 15 residues. The V gene lost 3 bases and the J gene lost 4 bases, with 15 bases spanning the gap.

J is TRBJ1-1 and V is TRBV7-3; tentative D call: TRBD1 (5 bases). The CDR3 is made up of 13 amino acids. Trimming removed 6 bases at V and 7 bases at J, with 15 bases between. In germline, CDR1 is SGHTA, CDR2 FQGTGA. DNA for the CDR3: TGTGCCAGCAGAAGGGGCAGGGAGGATGAAGCTTTCTTT. Protein: CASRRGREDEAFF.